This T cell receptor beta chain stems from a study of regulatory T cells in long-lasting Graves disease. Whole-study findings and limits: Patients with persistent Graves' had lower TCR diversity than newly diagnosed patients.

This clonotype was recorded once. What it binds is not known. It may be a read error: a sequence one base away is much more abundant. The TCR beta library used iRepertoire HTBI primers with Arm-PCR amplification of CDR3. TCRdb passed the multiplex PCR reads through MiXCR, listing each CDR3 protein once. Here the sample spans approximately 400,000 distinct CDR3 sequences, just under 15% being singletons. The CDR3 has 16 amino acids. The V gene's germline CDR1 is KGHDR and CDR2 SFDVKD. With V trimmed by 9 bases and J by 4 bases, 13 bases remained unmatched. This sample's time point: newly diagnosed GD, antithyroid drugs for less than 3 months. The TCR library used RNA extracted from PBMCs. American Thyroid Association guidelines defined how Graves' disease was diagnosed. This sample also appeared in a second study, on T cells in Graves' hyperthyroidism and ophthalmopathy. As reported in that work: Ophthalmopathy was separated from stable hyperthyroidism by a 13 V-J model.

The sample consisted of peripheral blood mononuclear cells (PBMCs), taken at new diagnosis, from a patient treated with antithyroid drugs. The rearrangement links TRBV24-1 to TRBJ1-5; 8 positions match TRBD1. The clonotype originates from a woman in her thirties with Graves disease. This CDR3 reads CATGLSGTGENQPQHF. In nucleotides, the CDR3 is TGTGCCACCGGTCTTTCCGGGACAGGTGAGAATCAGCCCCAGCATTTT.